The 9 T cell receptor beta chains below all came from one sample that was sequenced in a study of blood T cell repertoires in COVID-19 (dated by TCRdb to the early 2020s). Library generation was performed with the immunoSEQ multiplex PCR assay. The clones in this table, taken by TCRdb from immuneACCESS, are in-frame only. Not every clone is retained; where verified, under half of the shortfall comes from an unresolved V gene, and the cause of the rest is unknown. The sample contains some 29,000 clones, more than 75% of them found a single time. Jointly, the top ten make up under 50% of the sample. The sample consisted of peripheral blood. The receptors derive from a woman aged 65 to 85 with acute or convalescent COVID-19.

V is TRBV25-1 and J is TRBJ1-6; TRBD1 agrees at 10 bases. V gave up 6 bases and J gave up 4 bases; unmatched junction bases: 6. Germline assignment: CDR1 MGHDK and CDR2 SYGVNS. The CDR3 is 16 residues long. CDR3 bases: TGTGCCAGCAGCCCGGGACAGGGGAGGTATAATTCACCCCTCCACTTT. Its translation: CASSPGQGRYNSPLHF.

CDR3 residues: CASSQALGSEAFF. In DNA, the CDR3 is TGTGCCAGCAGCCAAGCACTGGGGAGTGAAGCTTTCTTT. J is TRBJ1-1 and V is TRBV14; D is unresolved. Germline CDR1 and CDR2: SGHDN and FVKESK. V dropped 1 base and J dropped 7 bases, with 10 bases sitting between them. The CDR3 is 13 residues long.

The V and J genes are TRBV27 and TRBJ2-1; 13 nucleotides match TRBD2. The germline CDR1 and CDR2 sequences are MNHEY and SMNVEV (reference sequence). The CDR3 covers 15 residues. V lost 7 bases, J lost 7 bases, and 7 bases stayed unmatched. The CDR3 here is CASKLPGLAGNEQFF. The CDR3 coding sequence is TGTGCCAGCAAACTACCGGGACTAGCGGGAAATGAGCAGTTCTTC.

This clone was found a few times. The J gene is TRBJ1-1, the V gene TRBV3-1 (or the pseudogene TRBV3-2); D gene unclear. In germline, CDR1 is LGHDT, CDR2 YNNKEL (reference sequence). Trimming cost V 4 bases and J 1 base, with 10 bases left between them. The CDR3 sequence is 14 residues long. CDR3 coding DNA: TGTGCCAGCAGCCGGTGGGCGGGGAACACTGAAGCTTTCTTT. This codes for CASSRWAGNTEAFF.

CDR3 bases: TGTGCCAGCAGGCCATTTAGCGGGGGAGAGACCCAGTACTTC. Protein product: CASRPFSGGETQYF. V and J are TRBV7-2 and TRBJ2-5; 9 bases are a match to TRBD2. The V and J ends lost 6 bases and 4 bases, in that order; junction bases with no gene match: 6. Germline CDR1 is SGHTA and CDR2 is FQGNSA. The CDR3 extends over 14 amino acids.

The genes are TRBV19 and TRBJ2-5; 8 nucleotides agree with TRBD1. Trimming at V came to 4 bases and at J to 0 bases, leaving 7 bases not matched to a gene. From germline, CDR1 is LNHDA and CDR2 SQIVND (reference sequence). The CDR3 is made up of 16 amino acids. Here the CDR3 reads CASSRQGNRYQETQYF. Here the CDR3 DNA reads TGTGCCAGTAGTAGACAGGGGAATCGGTACCAAGAGACCCAGTACTTC. Full variable domain (outside the CDR3, taken from reference TRBV19 and TRBJ2-5): DGGITQSPKYLFRKEGQNVTLSCEQNLNHDAMYWYRQDPGQGLRLIYYSQIVNDFQKGDIAEGYSVSREKKESFPLTVTSAQKNPTAFYLCASSRQGNRYQETQYFGPGTRLLVL.

This clone has only a few counts. J is TRBJ1-2 and V is TRBV19, with 7 positions matching TRBD1. Trimming took 5 bases from V and 0 from J; bases not matched to a gene: 6. The CDR3 has 15 amino acids. Germline V lookup: CDR1 LNHDA, CDR2 SQIVND (reference sequence). The CDR3 region has the DNA TGTGCCAGTAGTCTCCCGGGGACAGCTAACTATGGCTACACCTTC. It is translated as CASSLPGTANYGYTF. The complete variable domain, with remaining parts taken from reference TRBV19 and TRBJ1-2, reads DGGITQSPKYLFRKEGQNVTLSCEQNLNHDAMYWYRQDPGQGLRLIYYSQIVNDFQKGDIAEGYSVSREKKESFPLTVTSAQKNPTAFYLCASSLPGTANYGYTFGSGTRLTVV.

This clone has a single count. This chain connects TRBV9 to TRBJ1-1, with D possibly TRBD1 on 6 matching bases. This CDR3 has 15 residues. Deletions cut 3 bases from V and 1 base from J, with 13 bases between. Germline V gene data show CDR1 as SGDLS and CDR2 as YYNGEE. The CDR3 spells CASSAHRVKNTEAFF. CDR3 DNA: TGTGCCAGCAGCGCCCACAGGGTCAAGAACACTGAAGCTTTCTTT.

The rearrangement joins TRBV10-3 to TRBJ1-2; D remains ambiguous. The ends were cut back, 5 bases at V and 6 bases at J, with 13 bases in the middle. CDR3 length equals 13 residues. CDR1 and CDR2 from the germline V gene are ENHRY and SYGVKD. The CDR3 DNA follows: TGTGCCATCAGTCCGGGAGCACTCAATGGCTACACCTTC. It is translated as CAISPGALNGYTF.